The T cell receptor beta chain under discussion was sequenced for a study of vaccination and CD4 T cells after COVID-19. Findings and caveats of the study: Among convalescent patients, a median approximately 90% of reactive clones emerged only after vaccination.

A word on this clonotype: Its antigen is still unknown.

Cultured CD4+ T cells had their DNA profiled by the Oncomine TCR Beta short-read assay. TCRdb called the PCR reads again in MiXCR, with one record for every CDR3 protein. The data show approximately 17,000 distinct CDR3 sequences, roughly 31% seen once. Trimming stripped 4 bases from V and 4 bases from J, with 7 bases between. Germline lookup yields CDR1 SEHNR and CDR2 FQNEAQ (reference sequence). This CDR3 has 13 residues. Regarding treatment: approximately 9-day PBMC culture with coronavirus spike peptide pools or control peptides (ViraFEST assay). This chain uses TRBV7-9 with TRBJ1-4; D remains ambiguous. The sequencing input was cultured CD4+ T cells from blood. This sequence originates from a human donor with COVID-19. The CDR3 sequence is CASSSGLNEKLFF. CDR3 nucleotide sequence: TGTGCCAGCAGCTCCGGCCTTAATGAAAAACTGTTTTTT.